This T cell receptor (beta chain) was documented in a study of neoadjuvant anti-PD-1 for oral cavity cancer (dated by TCRdb to about 2021). In terms of the full investigation: Three to four biweekly doses of nivolumab at 3 mg/kg were mostly administered to patients before curative-intent surgical resection. A roughly 30% response rate was observed in the parent correlative cohort, in which approximately 11 patients were included. Under RECIST 1.1, patients with complete response, partial response or stable disease were classed as responders, and patients with progression were classed as non-responders. For patients who did not progress, a fourth nivolumab dose was given around day 43, followed by definitive surgical resection on days 50-56.

For deep sequencing, each PBMC sample was run in six replicates, with libraries mostly built from approximately 0.45 ug of input genomic DNA. The immunoSEQ hsTCRbeta kit was used to prepare TCRbeta libraries according to the manufacturer's instructions. The finished libraries were brought together in one pool at 2.5 to 3 nM, which was then read using an Illumina NovaSeq 6000 S4 flow cell. The authors' analysis ran thus. The immunoSEQ Analyzer handled quality control and preprocessing of the raw data. The analysis was limited to productive rearrangements, and each clonotype was defined by a unique CDR3 amino acid sequence. Using the R package tcR, the researchers computed the Gini-Simpson index as their estimate of repertoire clonality. Gini indices were compared with Student's t test, and associations with tumor size change were assessed by Pearson correlation. The table was pulled from immuneACCESS by TCRdb, which kept in-frame rearrangements only. Such tables lose some clones; where checked, under half of the loss comes from unresolved V genes, and the rest has no known cause. V, J and clone size are taken as reported in that table, and D and trimming were inferred from the DNA itself. The sample table lists about 32,000 clones, roughly 85% of them with a count of one. Jointly, the top ten make up 3% to 4% of the sample.

In the paper's terms, the time point label means: after neoadjuvant nivolumab, at surgical resection. None of the patients had received prior systemic or radiation treatment, and all were newly diagnosed with stage II-IVA oral cavity squamous cell carcinoma. Everyone in the cohort had locally advanced, HPV-negative oral cavity squamous cell carcinoma. Peripheral blood mononuclear cells were analyzed directly and were not maintained or expanded in culture. The samples were obtained from a longitudinal correlative study of a single-arm phase II trial testing neoadjuvant nivolumab in oral cavity squamous cell carcinoma. Genomic DNA-based TCRbeta sequencing was performed on subject-matched pre- and post-treatment PBMCs and tumors from three responders and three non-responders. Peripheral blood mononuclear cells were collected before nivolumab treatment and again after treatment, at the time of surgery. Genomic DNA was isolated from PBMCs using the Maxwell RSC DNA from Cells kit.

The paper's findings and limits, for the study overall: Higher pretreatment blood Treg/Th17 ratios correlated with higher pretreatment blood TCRbeta clonality and lower post-treatment tumor TCRbeta clonality. Only a few patients per response group were included in the TCR analyses, and larger cohorts for validation were called for by the authors. Within PBMCs, T cell clonality (Gini index) was significantly higher in non-responders than responders after neoadjuvant nivolumab.

Comment on this clone: It lacks a known antigen. No much larger clone is present one base from it, and per-base qualities are unavailable.

CDR1 LNHNV and CDR2 YYDKDF are derived from the germline V gene (reference sequence). Trimmed from V: 8 bases; trimmed from J: 2 bases; junction bases lacking a gene match: 6. From cysteine to phenylalanine, the CDR3 is 13 amino acids long. The read is trimmed to its CDR3 DNA, 39 bases read in frame from base 1. Sequencing was performed on PBMCs, taken after nivolumab (anti-PD-1) treatment. The sequence was collected from a person between 40 and 79 years old with oral cavity squamous cell carcinoma. The chain is assembled from TRBV15 and TRBJ2-7, and TRBD1 matches 7 of the central bases. The CDR3 loop reads CATGRDSTYEQYF. The nucleotide sequence is TGTGCCACCGGAAGGGACAGCACCTACGAGCAGTACTTC. Reference TRBV15 and TRBJ2-7 proteins supply the regions before and after the CDR3; the full variable domain is: DAMVIQNPRYQVTQFGKPVTLSCSQTLNHNVMYWYQQKSSQAPKLLFHYYDKDFNNEADTPDNFQSRRPNTSFCFLDIRSPGLGDTAMYLCATGRDSTYEQYFGPGTRLTVT.